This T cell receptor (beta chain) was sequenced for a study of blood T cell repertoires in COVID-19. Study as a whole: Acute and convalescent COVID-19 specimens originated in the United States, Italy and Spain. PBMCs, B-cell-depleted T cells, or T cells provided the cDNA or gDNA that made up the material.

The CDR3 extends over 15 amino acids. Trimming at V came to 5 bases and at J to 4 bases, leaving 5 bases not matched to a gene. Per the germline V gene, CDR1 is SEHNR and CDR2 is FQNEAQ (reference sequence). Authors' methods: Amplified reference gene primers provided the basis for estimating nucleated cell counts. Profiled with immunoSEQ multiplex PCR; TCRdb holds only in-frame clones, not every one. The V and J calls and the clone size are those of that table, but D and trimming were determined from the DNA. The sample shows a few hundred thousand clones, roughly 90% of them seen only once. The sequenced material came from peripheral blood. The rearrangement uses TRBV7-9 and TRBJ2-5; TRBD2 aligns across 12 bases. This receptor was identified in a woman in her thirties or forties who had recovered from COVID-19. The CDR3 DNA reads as TGTGCCAGCAGCCCGACTAGCGGGAGTGGAGAGACCCAGTACTTC. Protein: CASSPTSGSGETQYF.